The T cell receptor (beta chain) under discussion was sequenced for a study of tumor and adjacent non-tumor tissue in lung cancer. This sample's RNA came from whole unsorted tissue. Concerning this clonotype itself: One junction end disagrees with the germline gene, perhaps due to a read error.

Germline CDR1 is DFQATT and CDR2 is SNEGSKA (reference sequence). The CDR3 is 14 amino acids. A modified ARM-PCR protocol with three rounds of nested PCR amplified TCRbeta. TCRdb processed the multiplex PCR reads anew with MiXCR; each CDR3 protein has one entry. The top ten hold almost 25% of the sample, which has roughly 220,000 distinct CDR3 sequences, 71% seen once. Source material: lung tumor tissue. This TCR derives from a man aged 55-75 years with non-small cell lung cancer. The chain carries TRBV20-1 and TRBJ2-1, with D unresolved. CDR3 amino acids: CSAEHPSSYNAQFF. The DNA for the CDR3 is TGCAGTGCTGAACATCCCAGCTCCTACAATGCGCAGTTCTTC.